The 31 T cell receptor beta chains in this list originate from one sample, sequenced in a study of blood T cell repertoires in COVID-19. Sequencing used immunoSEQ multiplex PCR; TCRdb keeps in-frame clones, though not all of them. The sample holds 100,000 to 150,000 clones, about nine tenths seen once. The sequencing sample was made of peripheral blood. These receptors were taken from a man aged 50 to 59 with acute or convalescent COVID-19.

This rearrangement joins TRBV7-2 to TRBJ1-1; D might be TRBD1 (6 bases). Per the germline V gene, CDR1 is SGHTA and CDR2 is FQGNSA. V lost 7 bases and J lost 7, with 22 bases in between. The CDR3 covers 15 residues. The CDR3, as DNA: TGTGCCAGCACCCCCTGGCAGGGGCCTGCGGGTGAAGCTTTCTTT. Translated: CASTPWQGPAGEAFF. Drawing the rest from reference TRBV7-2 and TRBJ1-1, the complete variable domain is GAGVSQSPSNKVTEKGKDVELRCDPISGHTALYWYRQSLGQGLEFLIYFQGNSAPDKSGLPSDRFSAERTGGSVSTLTIQRTQQEDSAVYLCASTPWQGPAGEAFFGQGTRLTVV.

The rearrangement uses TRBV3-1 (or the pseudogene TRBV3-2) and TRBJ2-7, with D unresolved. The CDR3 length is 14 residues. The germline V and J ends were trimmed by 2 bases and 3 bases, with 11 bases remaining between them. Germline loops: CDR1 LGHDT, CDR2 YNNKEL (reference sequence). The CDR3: CASSQNLKDYEQYF. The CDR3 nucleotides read TGTGCCAGCAGCCAAAACCTAAAAGACTACGAGCAGTACTTC.

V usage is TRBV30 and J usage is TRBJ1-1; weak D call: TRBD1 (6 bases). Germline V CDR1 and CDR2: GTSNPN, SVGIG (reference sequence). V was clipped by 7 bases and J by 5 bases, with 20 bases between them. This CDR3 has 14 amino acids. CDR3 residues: CASAVGFQGTEAFF. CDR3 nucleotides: TGTGCCTCGGCTGTGGGGTTTCAGGGGACTGAAGCTTTCTTT.

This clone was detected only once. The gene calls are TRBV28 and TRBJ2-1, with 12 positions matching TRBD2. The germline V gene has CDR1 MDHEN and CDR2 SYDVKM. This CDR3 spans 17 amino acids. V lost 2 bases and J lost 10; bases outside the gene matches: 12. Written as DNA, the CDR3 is TGTGCCAGCAGTTTAAGTGCCGGACTAGCGGGATTGGAGGAGCAGTTCTTC. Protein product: CASSLSAGLAGLEEQFF.

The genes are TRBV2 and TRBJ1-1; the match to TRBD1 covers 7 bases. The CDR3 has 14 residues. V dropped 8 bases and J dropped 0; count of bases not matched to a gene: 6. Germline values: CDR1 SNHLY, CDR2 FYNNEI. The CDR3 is CASVGQLMNTEAFF. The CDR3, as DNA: TGTGCCAGCGTGGGACAGCTCATGAACACTGAAGCTTTCTTT. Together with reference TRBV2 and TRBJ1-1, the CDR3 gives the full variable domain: EPEVTQTPSHQVTQMGQEVILRCVPISNHLYFYWYRQILGQKVEFLVSFYNNEISEKSEIFDDQFSVERPDGSNFTLKIRSTKLEDSAMYFCASVGQLMNTEAFFGQGTRLTVV.

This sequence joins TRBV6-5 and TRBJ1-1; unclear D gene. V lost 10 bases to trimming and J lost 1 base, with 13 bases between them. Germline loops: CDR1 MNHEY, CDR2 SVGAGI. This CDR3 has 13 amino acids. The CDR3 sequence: CATSWSGNTEAFF. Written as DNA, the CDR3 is TGTGCCACCTCCTGGTCGGGGAACACTGAAGCTTTCTTT.

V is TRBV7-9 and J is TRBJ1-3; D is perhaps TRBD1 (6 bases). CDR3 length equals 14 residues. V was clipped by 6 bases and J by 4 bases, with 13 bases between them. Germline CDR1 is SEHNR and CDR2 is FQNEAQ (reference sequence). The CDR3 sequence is CASRTDRMGNTIYF. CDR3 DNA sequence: TGTGCCAGCAGGACTGACAGGATGGGAAACACCATATATTTT.

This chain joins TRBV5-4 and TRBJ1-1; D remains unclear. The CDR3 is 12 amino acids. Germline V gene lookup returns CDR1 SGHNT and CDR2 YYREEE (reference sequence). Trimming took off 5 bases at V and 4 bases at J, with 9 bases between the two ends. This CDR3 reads CASRQSRTEAFF. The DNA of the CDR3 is TGTGCCAGCAGACAGAGTCGCACTGAAGCTTTCTTT.

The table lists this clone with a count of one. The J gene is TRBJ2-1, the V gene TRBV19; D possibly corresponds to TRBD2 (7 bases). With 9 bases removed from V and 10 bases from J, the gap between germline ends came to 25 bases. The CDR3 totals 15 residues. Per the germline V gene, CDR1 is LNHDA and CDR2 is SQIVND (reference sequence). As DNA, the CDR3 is TGTGCCAGCCGAGCCCGGGCGGGAGAGGGGGGGGAGCAGTTCTTC. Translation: CASRARAGEGGEQFF.

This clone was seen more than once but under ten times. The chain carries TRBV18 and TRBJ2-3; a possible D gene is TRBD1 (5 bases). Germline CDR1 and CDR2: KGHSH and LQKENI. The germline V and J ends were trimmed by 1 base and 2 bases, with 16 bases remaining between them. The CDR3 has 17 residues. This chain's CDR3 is CASSPRNRPRNTDTQYF. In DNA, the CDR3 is TGTGCCAGCTCACCACGTAACAGGCCACGTAACACAGATACGCAGTATTTT.

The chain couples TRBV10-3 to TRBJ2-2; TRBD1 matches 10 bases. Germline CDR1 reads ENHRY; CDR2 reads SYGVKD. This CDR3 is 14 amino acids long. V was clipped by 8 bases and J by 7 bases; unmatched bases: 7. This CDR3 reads CAIPGQGWNGELFF. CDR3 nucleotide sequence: TGTGCCATCCCGGGACAGGGGTGGAACGGGGAGCTGTTTTTT.

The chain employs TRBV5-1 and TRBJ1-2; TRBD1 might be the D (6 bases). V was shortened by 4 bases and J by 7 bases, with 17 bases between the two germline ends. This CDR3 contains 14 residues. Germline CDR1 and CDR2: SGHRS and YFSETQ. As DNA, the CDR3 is TGCGCCAGCAGCCCGGAGGGGGGGCAGGGTGGCTACACCTTC. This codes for CASSPEGGQGGYTF.

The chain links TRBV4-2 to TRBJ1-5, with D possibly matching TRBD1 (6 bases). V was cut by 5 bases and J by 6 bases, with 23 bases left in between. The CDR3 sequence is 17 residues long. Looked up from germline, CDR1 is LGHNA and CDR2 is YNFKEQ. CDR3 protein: CASSYIQGSGFGQPQHF. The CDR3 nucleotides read TGTGCCAGCAGCTACATACAGGGTTCAGGATTTGGTCAGCCCCAGCATTTT.

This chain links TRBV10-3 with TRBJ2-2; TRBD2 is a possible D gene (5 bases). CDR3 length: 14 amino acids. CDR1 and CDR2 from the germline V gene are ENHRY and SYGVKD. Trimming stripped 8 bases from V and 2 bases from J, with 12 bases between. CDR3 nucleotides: TGTGCCATCTCACGGACTCAAAACACCGGGGAGCTGTTTTTT. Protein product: CAISRTQNTGELFF.

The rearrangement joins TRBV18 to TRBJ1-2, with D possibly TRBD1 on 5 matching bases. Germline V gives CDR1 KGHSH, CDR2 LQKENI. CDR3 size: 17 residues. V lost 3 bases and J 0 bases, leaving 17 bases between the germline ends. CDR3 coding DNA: TGTGCCAGCTCACCCCCTGGGCGGGGCAGACCTAACTATGGCTACACCTTC. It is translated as CASSPPGRGRPNYGYTF.

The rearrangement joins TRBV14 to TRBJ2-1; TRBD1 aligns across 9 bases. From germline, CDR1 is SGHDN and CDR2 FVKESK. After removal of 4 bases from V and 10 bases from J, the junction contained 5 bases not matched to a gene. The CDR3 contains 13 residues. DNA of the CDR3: TGTGCCAGCAGCCCGACAGGGGGTCGGGAGCAGTTCTTC. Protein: CASSPTGGREQFF.

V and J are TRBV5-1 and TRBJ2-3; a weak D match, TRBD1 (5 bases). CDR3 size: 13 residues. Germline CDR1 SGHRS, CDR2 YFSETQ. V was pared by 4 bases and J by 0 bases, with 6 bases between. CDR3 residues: CASSQGSTDTQYF. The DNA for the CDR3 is TGCGCCAGCAGCCAGGGAAGCACAGATACGCAGTATTTT.

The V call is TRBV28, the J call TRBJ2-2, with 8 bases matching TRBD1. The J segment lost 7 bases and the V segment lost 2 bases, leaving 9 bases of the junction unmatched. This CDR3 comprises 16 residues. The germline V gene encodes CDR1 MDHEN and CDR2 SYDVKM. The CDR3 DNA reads TGTGCCAGCAGTTTACTGGACAGGGTGGTTGGCGGGGAGCTGTTTTTT. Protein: CASSLLDRVVGGELFF. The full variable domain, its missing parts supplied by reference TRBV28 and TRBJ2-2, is DVKVTQSSRYLVKRTGEKVFLECVQDMDHENMFWYRQDPGLGLRLIYFSYDVKMKEKGDIPEGYSVSREKKERFSLILESASTNQTSMYLCASSLLDRVVGGELFFGEGSRLTVL.

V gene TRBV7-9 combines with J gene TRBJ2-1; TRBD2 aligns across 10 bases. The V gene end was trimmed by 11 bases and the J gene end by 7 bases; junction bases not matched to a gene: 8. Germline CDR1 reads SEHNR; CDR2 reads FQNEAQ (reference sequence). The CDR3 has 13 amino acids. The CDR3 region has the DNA TGTGCCGTCGGACTAGCGGTAGGTAATGAGCAGTTCTTC. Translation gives CAVGLAVGNEQFF.

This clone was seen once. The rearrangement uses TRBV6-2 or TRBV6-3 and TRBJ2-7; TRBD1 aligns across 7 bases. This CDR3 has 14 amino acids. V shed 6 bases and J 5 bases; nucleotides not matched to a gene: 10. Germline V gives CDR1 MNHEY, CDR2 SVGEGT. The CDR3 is CASSRQGDRDEQYF. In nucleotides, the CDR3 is TGTGCCAGCAGCCGCCAGGGGGACCGGGACGAGCAGTACTTC.

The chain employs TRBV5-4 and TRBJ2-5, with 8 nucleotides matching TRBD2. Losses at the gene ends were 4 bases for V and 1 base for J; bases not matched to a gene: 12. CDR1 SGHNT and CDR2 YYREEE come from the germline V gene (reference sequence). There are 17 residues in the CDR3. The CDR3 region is CASSPGGIGRAQETQYF. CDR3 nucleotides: TGTGCCAGCAGCCCGGGCGGGATCGGGAGGGCCCAAGAGACCCAGTACTTC.

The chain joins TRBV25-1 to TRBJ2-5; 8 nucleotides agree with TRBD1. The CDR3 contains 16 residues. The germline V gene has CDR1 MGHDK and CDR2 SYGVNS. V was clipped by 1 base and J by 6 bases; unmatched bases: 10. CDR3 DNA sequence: TGTGCCAGCAGTGAATTGGATACAGGGGGAATGAAGACCCAGTACTTC. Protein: CASSELDTGGMKTQYF.

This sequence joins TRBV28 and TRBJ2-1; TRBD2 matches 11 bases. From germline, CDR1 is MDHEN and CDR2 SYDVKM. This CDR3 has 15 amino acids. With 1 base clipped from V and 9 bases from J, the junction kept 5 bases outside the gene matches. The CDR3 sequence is CASSLSGLAGGEQFF. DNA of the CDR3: TGTGCCAGCAGTTTATCAGGTCTAGCGGGAGGTGAGCAGTTCTTC.

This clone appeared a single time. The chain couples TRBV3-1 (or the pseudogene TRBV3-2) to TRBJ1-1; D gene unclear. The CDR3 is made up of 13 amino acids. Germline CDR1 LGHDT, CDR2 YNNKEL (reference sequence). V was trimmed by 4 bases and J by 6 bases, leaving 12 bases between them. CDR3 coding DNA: TGTGCCAGCAGCCGCGGCACGGTGGCTGAAGCTTTCTTT. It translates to CASSRGTVAEAFF.

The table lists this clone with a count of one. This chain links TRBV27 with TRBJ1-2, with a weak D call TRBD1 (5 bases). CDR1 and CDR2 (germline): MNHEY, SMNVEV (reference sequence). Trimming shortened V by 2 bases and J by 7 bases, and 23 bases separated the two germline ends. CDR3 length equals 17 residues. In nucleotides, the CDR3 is TGTGCCAGCAGTTTAAGATTGCTGCGGGGCAGGGTCTCTGGCTACACCTTC. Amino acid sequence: CASSLRLLRGRVSGYTF.

CDR3 sequence reads: CAWDRGISGANVLTF. CDR3 in DNA: TGTGCCTGGGACAGGGGTATTTCTGGGGCCAACGTCCTGACTTTC. The chain combines TRBV30 with TRBJ2-6; 8 bases are a match to TRBD1. CDR1 is GTSNPN and CDR2 is SVGIG in the germline V gene (reference sequence). Germline trimming cut 5 bases from V and 1 base from J; bases unmatched to any gene: 4. CDR3 length equals 15 residues.

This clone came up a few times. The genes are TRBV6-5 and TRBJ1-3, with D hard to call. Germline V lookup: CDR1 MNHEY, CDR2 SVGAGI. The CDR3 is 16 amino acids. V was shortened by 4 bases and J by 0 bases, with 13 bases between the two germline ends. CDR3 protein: CASSSYGVSSGNTIYF. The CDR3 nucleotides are TGTGCCAGCAGTTCATACGGAGTGAGCTCTGGAAACACCATATATTTT.

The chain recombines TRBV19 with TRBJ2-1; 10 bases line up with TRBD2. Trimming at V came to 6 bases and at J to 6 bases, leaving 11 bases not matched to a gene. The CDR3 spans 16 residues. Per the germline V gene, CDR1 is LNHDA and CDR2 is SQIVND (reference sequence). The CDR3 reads CASRASGSRLSNEQFF. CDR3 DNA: TGTGCCAGTAGAGCTAGCGGGAGTAGGTTGAGCAATGAGCAGTTCTTC.

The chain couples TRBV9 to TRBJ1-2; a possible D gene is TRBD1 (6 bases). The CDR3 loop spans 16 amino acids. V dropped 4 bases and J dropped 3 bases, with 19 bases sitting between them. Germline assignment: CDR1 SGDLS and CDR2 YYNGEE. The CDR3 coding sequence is TGTGCCAGCAGCCCCACCTTTGGTGACAGGCACTATGGCTACACCTTC. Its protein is CASSPTFGDRHYGYTF.

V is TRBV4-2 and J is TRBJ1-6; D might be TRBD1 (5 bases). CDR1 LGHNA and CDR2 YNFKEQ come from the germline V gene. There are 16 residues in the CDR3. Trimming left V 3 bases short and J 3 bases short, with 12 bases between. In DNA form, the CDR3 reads TGTGCCAGCAGCCAGGGGGGTCGGGGCTATAATTCACCCCTCCACTTT. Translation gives CASSQGGRGYNSPLHF.

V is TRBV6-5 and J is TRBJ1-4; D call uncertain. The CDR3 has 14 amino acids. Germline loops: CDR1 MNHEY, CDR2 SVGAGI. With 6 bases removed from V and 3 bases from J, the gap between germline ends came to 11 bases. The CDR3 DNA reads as TGTGCCAGCAGGGCGGGGTTGGCTAATGAAAAACTGTTTTTT. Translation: CASRAGLANEKLFF.